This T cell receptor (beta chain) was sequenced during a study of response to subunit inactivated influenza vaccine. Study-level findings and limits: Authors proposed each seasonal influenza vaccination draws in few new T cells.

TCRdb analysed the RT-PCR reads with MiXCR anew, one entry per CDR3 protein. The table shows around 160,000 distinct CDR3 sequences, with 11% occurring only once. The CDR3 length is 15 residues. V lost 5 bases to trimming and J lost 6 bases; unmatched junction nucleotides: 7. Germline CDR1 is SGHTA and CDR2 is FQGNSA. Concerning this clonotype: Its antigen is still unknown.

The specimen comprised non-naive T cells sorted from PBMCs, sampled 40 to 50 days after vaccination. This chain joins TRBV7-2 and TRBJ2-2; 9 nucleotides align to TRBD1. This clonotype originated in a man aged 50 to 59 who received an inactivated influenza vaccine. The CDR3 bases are TGTGCCAGCAGCATTAGGACAGGGGAACCCGGGGAGCTGTTTTTT. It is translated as CASSIRTGEPGELFF.